This is a list of T cell receptor beta chains from one sample in a study of somatic mutations in cytotoxic T cells in rheumatoid arthritis. Method: immunoSEQ multiplex PCR; TCRdb's copy keeps in-frame clones and lacks some. The data show 15,000 to 20,000 clones, 79% seen once. Sample: CD8+ T cells sorted from blood. All receptors come from an adult with rheumatoid arthritis. The CDR3 runs from the conserved cysteine through the conserved F or W. The D gene is left open where the match is weak. A clone size is listed for some rows: how often the clone was seen (once, few, many), or a class if it is expanded.

D,J,V,size,CDR3,DNA
NA,TRBJ1-1,TRBV11-2,NA,CASKGPGNTEAFF,TGTGCCAGCAAAGGCCCGGGGAACACTGAAGCTTTCTTT
NA,TRBJ1-5,TRBV27,NA,CASRDPAGDQPQHF,TGTGCCAGCAGGGACCCAGCAGGAGATCAGCCCCAGCATTTT
NA,TRBJ2-7,TRBV4-1,NA,CASSQAGTAEGQYF,TGCGCCAGCAGCCAGGCCGGGACGGCGGAGGGGCAGTACTTC
NA,TRBJ2-2,TRBV25-1,NA,CASSDRGGTGELFF,TGTGCCAGCAGTGACAGGGGTGGTACCGGGGAGCTGTTTTTT
NA,TRBJ1-6,TRBV14,NA,CASSQGRTYNSPLHF,TGTGCCAGCAGCCAAGGGAGGACCTATAATTCACCCCTCCACTTT
NA,TRBJ2-7,TRBV9,NA,CASSVGSSPYEQYF,TGTGCCAGCAGCGTAGGGTCTAGCCCCTACGAGCAGTACTTC
NA,TRBJ2-1,TRBV28,NA,CASSVGRSSYNEQFF,TGTGCCAGCAGCGTCGGGAGATCCTCCTACAATGAGCAGTTCTTC
NA,TRBJ1-1,TRBV27,NA,CASSLFSPSGMTMNTEAFF,TGTGCCAGCAGTTTATTTTCTCCATCCGGGATGACCATGAACACTGAAGCTTTCTTT
TRBD2,TRBJ2-1,TRBV13,large,CASSPTGLAGAYNEQFF,TGTGCCAGCAGCCCAACGGGACTAGCGGGAGCATACAATGAGCAGTTCTTC
TRBD2,TRBJ2-1,TRBV5-4,NA,CASSPRTSGRLSSYNEQFF,TGTGCCAGCAGCCCCAGGACTAGCGGGAGGCTCAGCTCCTACAATGAGCAGTTCTTC
NA,TRBJ2-1,TRBV6-1,NA,CASSARAEQFF,TGTGCCAGCAGTGCGAGGGCCGAGCAGTTCTTC
TRBD2,TRBJ2-1,TRBV28,NA,CASRLTSGSYNEQFF,TGTGCCAGCAGACTAACTAGCGGGAGTTACAATGAGCAGTTCTTC
NA,TRBJ2-5,TRBV27,NA,CASSTLGETQYF,TGTGCCAGCAGTACCCTGGGAGAGACCCAGTACTTC
NA,TRBJ1-2,TRBV28,once,CASSSPTVFYGYTF,TGTGCCAGCAGTTCCCCCACGGTCTTTTATGGCTACACCTTC
NA,TRBJ2-7,TRBV7-9,NA,CASSLVPDSSYEQYF,TGTGCCAGCAGCTTAGTTCCAGATAGCTCCTACGAGCAGTACTTC
TRBD1,TRBJ2-5,TRBV9,once,CASSEGQGGETQYF,TGTGCCAGCAGCGAGGGACAGGGCGGCGAGACCCAGTACTTC
NA,TRBJ2-6,TRBV5-4,NA,CASSQESGAGANVLTF,TGCGCCAGCAGCCAAGAATCAGGGGCTGGGGCCAACGTCCTGACTTTC
NA,TRBJ1-1,TRBV7-7,medium-sized,CASSPDPNTEAFF,TGTGCCAGCAGCCCGGATCCGAACACTGAAGCTTTCTTT
TRBD1,TRBJ1-1,TRBV5-1,NA,CASSFTGGNTEAFF,TGCGCCAGCAGCTTTACAGGGGGGAACACTGAAGCTTTCTTT
NA,TRBJ2-7,TRBV21-1,NA,CASSPPGQGSILYEQYF,TGTGCCAGCAGCCCTCCGGGACAGGGGTCCATCCTCTACGAGCAGTACTTC
TRBD2,TRBJ2-7,TRBV28,NA,CASSFSSPGLAYYEQYF,TGTGCCAGCAGTTTCTCCTCCCCGGGACTAGCGTACTACGAGCAGTACTTC
NA,TRBJ1-2,TRBV29-1,NA,CSVEDLRTIDYGYTF,TGCAGCGTTGAAGATCTCCGGACTATTGACTATGGCTACACCTTC
TRBD1,TRBJ2-7,TRBV5-1,NA,CASSLAGGQPPDEQYF,TGCGCCAGCAGCTTGGCAGGGGGACAGCCCCCTGACGAGCAGTACTTC
TRBD2,TRBJ2-3,TRBV29-1,NA,CSVELREGADTQYF,TGCAGCGTTGAATTGCGGGAGGGGGCAGATACGCAGTATTTT
NA,TRBJ2-3,TRBV4-3,NA,CASSQERHHTDTQYF,TGCGCCAGCAGCCAAGAAAGGCACCACACAGATACGCAGTATTTT
TRBD1,TRBJ1-1,TRBV5-6,NA,CASRATGTGEAFF,TGTGCCAGCAGGGCGACCGGGACAGGTGAAGCTTTCTTT
TRBD2,TRBJ2-1,TRBV7-7,NA,CASSLSSGRSYNEQFF,TGTGCTAGCAGCCTCTCTAGCGGGCGCTCCTACAATGAGCAGTTCTTC
TRBD2,TRBJ2-1,TRBV11-3,NA,CASSLRLAGDNEQFF,TGTGCCAGCAGCCTTAGACTAGCGGGAGACAATGAGCAGTTCTTC
NA,TRBJ2-6,TRBV28,few,CAIKPAGMFSGANVLTF,TGTGCCATCAAACCAGCAGGGATGTTCTCTGGGGCCAACGTCCTGACTTTC
NA,TRBJ1-1,TRBV4-1,NA,CASSQDGGGTEAFF,TGCGCCAGCAGCCAAGATGGGGGTGGGACTGAAGCTTTCTTT